This T cell receptor beta chain was sequenced during a study of blood T cell dynamics during melanoma immunotherapy. Study-level background: Standard first-line treatment here was pembrolizumab or nivolumab plus ipilimumab in metastatic melanoma.

Germline CDR1 reads LNHDA; CDR2 reads SQIVND (reference sequence). This CDR3 is built from 14 residues. V dropped 3 bases and J dropped 1; count of bases not matched to a gene: 2. A fixed DNA input of about 350 ng was used per bulk PBMC sample. Here immunoSEQ multiplex PCR was the method, and the copy in TCRdb shows in-frame clones only, minus some. The profile shows 8,000 to 10,000 clones, 85% of them singletons. Time point defined: week 3, after first cycle of checkpoint inhibitor. At 12 weeks after first infusion, RECIST 1.1 defined response for most patients. This specimen was blood, taken from a patient treated with checkpoint blockade. This chain uses TRBV19 with TRBJ1-1; 7 positions agree with TRBD1. This clonotype was obtained from a human donor with melanoma. CDR3 sequence (DNA): TGTGCCAGTAGTATCCGACAGGGGAACACTGAAGCTTTCTTT. It specifies CASSIRQGNTEAFF.